Described below is a single T cell receptor beta chain sequence and its context. Participants were aged about 18 to 100 years, lived in over 20 US areas, and enrolled virtually. Recovery among Cohort 3 donors was established by two negative PCRs, clearance, or symptom resolution. The data belong to a study of blood T cell repertoires in COVID-19. About the study: In each case, the material was cDNA or gDNA derived from T cells, B-cell-depleted T cells, or PBMCs.

Germline V gene sequence: CDR1 SGHAT, CDR2 FQNNGV. The CDR3 sequence is 14 residues long. V gave up 1 base and J gave up 3 bases, with 10 bases separating them. Produced via immunoSEQ multiplex PCR; TCRdb's table is partial and in-frame only. The profile covers 490,000 or so clones, with about 85% appearing a single time and 8.3% taken by the ten largest. The gene calls are TRBV11-2 and TRBJ2-7; D uncertain. The source of this sequence is a woman aged 55-69 years who had recovered from COVID-19. The sequenced material came from PBMCs or T cells enriched from blood (not recorded which). CDR3 DNA sequence: TGTGCCAGCAGCTTAGGAGGTCTGTACTACGAGCAGTACTTC. Encoded protein: CASSLGGLYYEQYF.